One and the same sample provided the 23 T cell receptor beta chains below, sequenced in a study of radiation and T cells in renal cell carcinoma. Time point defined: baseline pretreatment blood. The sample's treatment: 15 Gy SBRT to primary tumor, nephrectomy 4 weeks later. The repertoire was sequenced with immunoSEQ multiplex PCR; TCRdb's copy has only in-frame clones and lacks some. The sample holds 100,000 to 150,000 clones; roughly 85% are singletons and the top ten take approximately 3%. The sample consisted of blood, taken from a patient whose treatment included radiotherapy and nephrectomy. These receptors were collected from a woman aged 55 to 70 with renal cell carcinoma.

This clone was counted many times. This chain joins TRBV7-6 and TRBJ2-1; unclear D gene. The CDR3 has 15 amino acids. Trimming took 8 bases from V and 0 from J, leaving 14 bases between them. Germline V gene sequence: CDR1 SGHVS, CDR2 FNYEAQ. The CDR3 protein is CASLPMAGSYNEQFF. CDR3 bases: TGTGCCAGCTTGCCTATGGCTGGCTCCTACAATGAGCAGTTCTTC.

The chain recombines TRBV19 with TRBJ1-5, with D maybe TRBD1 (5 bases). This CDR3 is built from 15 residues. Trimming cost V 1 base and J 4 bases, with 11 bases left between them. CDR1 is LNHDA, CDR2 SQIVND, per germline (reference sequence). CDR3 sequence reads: CASSIVGQENQPQHF. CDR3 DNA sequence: TGTGCCAGTAGTATAGTCGGACAAGAAAATCAGCCCCAGCATTTT.

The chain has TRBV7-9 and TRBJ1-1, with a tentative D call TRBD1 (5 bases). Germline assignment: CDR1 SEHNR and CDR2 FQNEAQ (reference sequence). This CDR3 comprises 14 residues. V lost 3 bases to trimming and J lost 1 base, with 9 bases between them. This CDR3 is CASSFPGRNTEAFF. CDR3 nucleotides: TGTGCCAGCAGCTTTCCAGGGAGGAACACTGAAGCTTTCTTT.

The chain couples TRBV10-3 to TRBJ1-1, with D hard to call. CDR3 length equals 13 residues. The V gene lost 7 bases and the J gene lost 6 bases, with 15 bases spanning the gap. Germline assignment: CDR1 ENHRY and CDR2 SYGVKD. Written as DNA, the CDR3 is TGTGCCATCACTACGGAGACGAAGGCTGAAGCTTTCTTT. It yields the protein CAITTETKAEAFF.

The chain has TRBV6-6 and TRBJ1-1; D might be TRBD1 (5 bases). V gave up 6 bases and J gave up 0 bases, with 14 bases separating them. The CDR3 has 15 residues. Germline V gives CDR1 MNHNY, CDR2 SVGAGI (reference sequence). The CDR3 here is CASRFFWGVNTEAFF. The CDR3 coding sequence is TGTGCCAGCAGGTTCTTCTGGGGGGTGAACACTGAAGCTTTCTTT.

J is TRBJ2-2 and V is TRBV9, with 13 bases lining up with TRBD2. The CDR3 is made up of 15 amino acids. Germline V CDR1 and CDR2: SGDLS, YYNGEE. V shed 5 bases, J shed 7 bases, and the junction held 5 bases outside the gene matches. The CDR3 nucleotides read TGTGCCAGCAGAGAGACTAGCGGGGGGCTCGGGGAGCTGTTTTTT. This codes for CASRETSGGLGELFF.

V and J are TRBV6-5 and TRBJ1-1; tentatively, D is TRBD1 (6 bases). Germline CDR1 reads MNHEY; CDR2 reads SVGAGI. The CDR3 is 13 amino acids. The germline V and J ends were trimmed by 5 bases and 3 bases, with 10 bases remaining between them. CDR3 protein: CASSRGQDTEAFF. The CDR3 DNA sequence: TGTGCCAGCAGTCGGGGGCAGGACACTGAAGCTTTCTTT.

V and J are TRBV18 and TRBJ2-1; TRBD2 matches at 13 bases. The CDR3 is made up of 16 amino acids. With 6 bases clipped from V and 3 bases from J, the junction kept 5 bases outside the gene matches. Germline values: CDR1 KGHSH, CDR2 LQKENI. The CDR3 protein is CASSETSGRSYNEQFF. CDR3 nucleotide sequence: TGTGCCAGCTCGGAGACTAGCGGGAGGAGCTACAATGAGCAGTTCTTC.

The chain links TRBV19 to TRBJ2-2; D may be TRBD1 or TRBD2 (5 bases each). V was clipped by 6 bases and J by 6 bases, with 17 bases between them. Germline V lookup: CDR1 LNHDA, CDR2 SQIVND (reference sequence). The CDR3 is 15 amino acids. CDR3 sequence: CASSTGRTYAGELFF. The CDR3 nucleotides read TGTGCCAGTAGCACGGGGCGTACATACGCCGGGGAGCTGTTTTTT.

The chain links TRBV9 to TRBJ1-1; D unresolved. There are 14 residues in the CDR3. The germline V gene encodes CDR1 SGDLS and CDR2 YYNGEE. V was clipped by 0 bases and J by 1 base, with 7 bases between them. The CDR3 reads CASSVAGSNTEAFF. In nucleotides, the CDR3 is TGTGCCAGCAGCGTAGCAGGTTCGAACACTGAAGCTTTCTTT.

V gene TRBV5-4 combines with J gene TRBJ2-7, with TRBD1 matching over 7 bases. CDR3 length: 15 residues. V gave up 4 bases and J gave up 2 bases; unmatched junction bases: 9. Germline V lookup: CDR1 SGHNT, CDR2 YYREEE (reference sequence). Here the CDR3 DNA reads TGTGCCAGCAGCCACGGGACAGTTCAGACCTACGAGCAGTACTTC. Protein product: CASSHGTVQTYEQYF.

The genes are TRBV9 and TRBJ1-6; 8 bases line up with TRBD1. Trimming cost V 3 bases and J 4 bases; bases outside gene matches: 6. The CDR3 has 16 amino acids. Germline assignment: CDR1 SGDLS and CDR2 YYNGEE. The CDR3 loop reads CASSAARDRYNSPLHF. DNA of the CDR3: TGTGCCAGCAGCGCAGCCCGGGACAGGTATAATTCACCCCTCCACTTT.

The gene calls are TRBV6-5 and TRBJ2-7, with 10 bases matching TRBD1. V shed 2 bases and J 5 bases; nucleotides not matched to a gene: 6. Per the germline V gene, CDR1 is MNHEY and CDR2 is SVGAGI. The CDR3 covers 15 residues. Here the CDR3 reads CASSYLSTGGHEQYF. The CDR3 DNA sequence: TGTGCCAGCAGTTACCTTTCGACAGGGGGCCACGAGCAGTACTTC.

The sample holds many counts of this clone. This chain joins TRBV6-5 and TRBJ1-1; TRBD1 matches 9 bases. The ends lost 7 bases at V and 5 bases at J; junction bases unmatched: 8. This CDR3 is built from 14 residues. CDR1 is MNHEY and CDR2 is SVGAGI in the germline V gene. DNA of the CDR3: TGTGCCAGCAATACAGGGGGCTTGAGGACTGAAGCTTTCTTT. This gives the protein CASNTGGLRTEAFF.

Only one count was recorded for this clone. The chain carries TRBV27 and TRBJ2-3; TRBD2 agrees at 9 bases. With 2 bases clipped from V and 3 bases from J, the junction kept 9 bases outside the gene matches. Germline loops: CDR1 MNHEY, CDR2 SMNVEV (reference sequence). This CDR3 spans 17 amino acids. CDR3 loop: CASSLKVLAGRTDTQYF. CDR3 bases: TGTGCCAGCAGTTTAAAAGTACTAGCGGGTAGGACAGATACGCAGTATTTT.

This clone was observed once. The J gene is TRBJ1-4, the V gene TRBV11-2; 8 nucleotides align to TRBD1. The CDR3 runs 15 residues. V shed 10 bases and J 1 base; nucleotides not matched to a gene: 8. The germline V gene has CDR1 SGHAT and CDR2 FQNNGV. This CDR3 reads CATRTGLLTNEKLFF. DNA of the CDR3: TGTGCCACCCGGACAGGGCTTCTAACTAATGAAAAACTGTTTTTT.

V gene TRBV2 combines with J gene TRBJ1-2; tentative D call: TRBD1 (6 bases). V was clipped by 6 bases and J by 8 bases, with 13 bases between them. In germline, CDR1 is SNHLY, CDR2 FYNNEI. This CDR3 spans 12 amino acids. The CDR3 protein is CASSPRQEGYTF. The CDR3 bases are TGTGCCAGCAGCCCGAGACAGGAAGGCTACACCTTC.

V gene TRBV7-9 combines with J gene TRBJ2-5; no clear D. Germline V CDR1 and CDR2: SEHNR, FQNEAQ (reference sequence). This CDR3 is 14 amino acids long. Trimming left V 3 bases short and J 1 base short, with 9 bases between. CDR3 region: CASSLPETQETQYF. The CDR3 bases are TGTGCCAGCAGCTTGCCCGAGACCCAAGAGACCCAGTACTTC.

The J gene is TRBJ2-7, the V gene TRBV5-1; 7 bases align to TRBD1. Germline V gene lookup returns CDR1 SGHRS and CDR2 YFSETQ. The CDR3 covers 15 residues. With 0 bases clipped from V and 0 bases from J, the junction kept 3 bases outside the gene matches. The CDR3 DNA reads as TGCGCCAGCAGCTTGGAGGGGGCCAGCTCCTACGAGCAGTACTTC. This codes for CASSLEGASSYEQYF. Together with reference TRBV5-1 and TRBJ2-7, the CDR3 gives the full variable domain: KAGVTQTPRYLIKTRGQQVTLSCSPISGHRSVSWYQQTPGQGLQFLFEYFSETQRNKGNFPGRFSGRQFSNSRSEMNVSTLELGDSALYLCASSLEGASSYEQYFGPGTRLTVT.

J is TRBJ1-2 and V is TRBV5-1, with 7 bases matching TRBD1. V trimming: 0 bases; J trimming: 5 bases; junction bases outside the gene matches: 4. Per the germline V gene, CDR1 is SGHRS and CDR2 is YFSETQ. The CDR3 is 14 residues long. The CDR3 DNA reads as TGCGCCAGCAGCTTGGACAGGGGAAGATATGGCTACACCTTC. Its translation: CASSLDRGRYGYTF.

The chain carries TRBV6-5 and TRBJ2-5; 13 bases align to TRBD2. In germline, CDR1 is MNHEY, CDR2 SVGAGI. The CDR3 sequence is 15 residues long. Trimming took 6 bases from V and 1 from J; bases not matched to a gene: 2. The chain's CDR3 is CASSWTSGGQETQYF. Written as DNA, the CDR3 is TGTGCCAGCAGCTGGACTAGCGGGGGCCAAGAGACCCAGTACTTC.

In DNA form, the CDR3 reads TGTGCCAGCAGTTACACCCGATCTAACACTGAAGCTTTCTTT. It translates to CASSYTRSNTEAFF. V is TRBV6-5 and J is TRBJ1-1; D uncertain. The CDR3 is 14 residues long. The V and J ends lost 2 bases and 2 bases respectively, with 9 bases between them. Germline V gene data show CDR1 as MNHEY and CDR2 as SVGAGI.

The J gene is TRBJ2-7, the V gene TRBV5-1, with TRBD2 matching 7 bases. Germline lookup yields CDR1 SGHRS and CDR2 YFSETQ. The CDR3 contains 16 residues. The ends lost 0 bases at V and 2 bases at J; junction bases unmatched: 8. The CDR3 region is CASSLAGGGGAYEQYF. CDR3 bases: TGCGCCAGCAGCTTGGCCGGCGGCGGGGGTGCCTACGAGCAGTACTTC.